The sequence of this TCR beta chain was determined in a study of blood T cell repertoires in COVID-19. There are 15 residues in the CDR3. From germline, CDR1 is LNHNV and CDR2 YYDKDF (reference sequence). V lost 1 base, J lost 6 bases, and 3 bases stayed unmatched. Measured with immunoSEQ multiplex PCR; TCRdb has only the in-frame clones, and not every one. The data show approximately 360,000 clones, 83% seen once. This clone came up a few times. Other nucleotide sequences from this sample produce the same CDR3. This sequence joins TRBV15 and TRBJ1-2, with 12 bases matching TRBD1. The sequencing sample was made of PBMCs or T cells enriched from blood (not recorded which). The sequence was obtained from a woman between 45 and 60 years old who had recovered from COVID-19. CDR3 region: CATSRGGTGGDGYTF. The CDR3, as DNA: TGTGCCACCAGCAGAGGAGGGACAGGGGGCGATGGCTACACCTTC.